These 14 T cell receptor beta chains originate from one sample sequenced in a study of blood T cell repertoires in COVID-19. Measured with immunoSEQ multiplex PCR; TCRdb has only the in-frame clones, and not every one. The data hold 430,000 or so clones, with approximately 88% observed a single time. The specimen sequenced was PBMCs or T cells enriched from blood (not recorded which). All receptors derive from a woman aged 40 to 50 who had recovered from COVID-19.

The V call is TRBV18, the J call TRBJ2-1; the D gene is possibly TRBD1 (5 bases). The CDR3 is 14 residues long. Germline V gene sequence: CDR1 KGHSH, CDR2 LQKENI. Trimming took 0 bases from V and 5 from J, leaving 8 bases between them. The CDR3 DNA reads TGTGCCAGCTCACCACCGAGGACAAACAATGAGCAGTTCTTC. Protein product: CASSPPRTNNEQFF.

This clone has more than one count but fewer than ten. The chain is built from TRBV10-1 and TRBJ2-7; a possible D gene is TRBD1 (6 bases). V was clipped by 5 bases and J by 3 bases, with 17 bases between them. Germline values: CDR1 WNHNN, CDR2 SYGVQD (reference sequence). This CDR3 has 15 amino acids. CDR3 region: CASSPGTPNVYEQYF. CDR3 nucleotide sequence: TGCGCCAGCAGTCCTGGGACACCCAACGTCTACGAGCAGTACTTC.

The J gene is TRBJ2-2, the V gene TRBV18, with 8 bases aligning to TRBD2. The CDR3 runs to 17 residues. Germline assignment: CDR1 KGHSH and CDR2 LQKENI. The ends lost 2 bases at V and 4 bases at J; junction bases unmatched: 9. The DNA for the CDR3 is TGTGCCAGCTCACCATTTTCGACTAGCGCGCCCACCGGGGAGCTGTTTTTT. The encoded protein is CASSPFSTSAPTGELFF. The full variable domain, with the rest looked up from reference TRBV18 and TRBJ2-2, is NAGVMQNPRHLVRRRGQEARLRCSPMKGHSHVYWYRQLPEEGLKFMVYLQKENIIDESGMPKERFSAEFPKEGPSILRIQQVVRGDSAAYFCASSPFSTSAPTGELFFGEGSRLTVL.

There are a few counts of this clone. The chain recombines TRBV15 with TRBJ1-2; 8 bases line up with TRBD1. Germline loops: CDR1 LNHNV, CDR2 YYDKDF (reference sequence). J was trimmed by 7 bases and V by 3 bases; bases with no gene match: 10. The CDR3 has 15 amino acids. CDR3 in amino acids: CATSSERQGAVGYTF. The CDR3 region has the DNA TGTGCCACCAGCAGCGAACGGCAGGGGGCGGTTGGCTACACCTTC.

This chain links TRBV24-1 with TRBJ2-5; 7 positions agree with TRBD2. The V gene's germline CDR1 is KGHDR and CDR2 SFDVKD. The CDR3 covers 15 residues. V shed 3 bases and J 0 bases; nucleotides not matched to a gene: 3. CDR3 sequence (DNA): TGTGCCACCAGTGATGGCGGGAGTCACCAAGAGACCCAGTACTTC. Translation gives CATSDGGSHQETQYF.

The gene calls are TRBV18 and TRBJ1-4, with D possibly TRBD1 on 5 matching bases. There are 15 residues in the CDR3. With 4 bases removed from V and 2 bases from J, the gap between germline ends came to 11 bases. CDR1 KGHSH and CDR2 LQKENI come from the germline V gene. The CDR3 protein is CASSLLGGTNEKLFF. As DNA, the CDR3 is TGTGCCAGCTCACTCCTCGGGGGTACTAATGAAAAACTGTTTTTT.

The chain uses TRBV11-2 and TRBJ2-1; TRBD1 matches 7 bases. Germline-derived CDR1 and CDR2 are SGHAT and FQNNGV. CDR3 size: 14 residues. J lost 4 bases, V lost 5 bases, and 5 bases had no gene match. CDR3 DNA sequence: TGTGCCAGCAGCCGGGGACAGAATTACAATGAGCAGTTCTTC. Protein product: CASSRGQNYNEQFF.

The V call is TRBV10-3, the J call TRBJ1-1; the D gene is possibly TRBD1 (6 bases). V was pared by 7 bases and J by 6 bases, with 18 bases between. The germline gives CDR1 ENHRY, CDR2 SYGVKD. This CDR3 is built from 14 residues. CDR3 region: CAIKGDLQAPEAFF. The CDR3 DNA follows: TGTGCCATCAAGGGGGACCTCCAAGCGCCTGAAGCTTTCTTT.

V is TRBV27 and J is TRBJ1-2, with 7 bases fitting TRBD1. Germline loops: CDR1 MNHEY, CDR2 SMNVEV (reference sequence). The CDR3 extends over 14 amino acids. J was trimmed by 4 bases and V by 6 bases; bases with no gene match: 8. This chain's CDR3 is CASSHPGQTYGYTF. The CDR3 nucleotides are TGTGCCAGCAGCCACCCGGGACAGACCTATGGCTACACCTTC.

V and J are TRBV11-2 and TRBJ1-2, with D perhaps matching TRBD1 (6 bases). This CDR3 has 15 amino acids. Trimming pared 6 bases from V and 2 bases from J, leaving 16 bases between. In germline, CDR1 is SGHAT, CDR2 FQNNGV. The CDR3, as DNA: TGTGCCAGCAGGACTTCCTTGACAGGCAACTATGGCTACACCTTC. It translates to CASRTSLTGNYGYTF.

This clone was observed a single time. This rearrangement joins TRBV4-1 to TRBJ2-5, with 9 bases identical to TRBD2. Germline V CDR1 and CDR2: MGHRA, YSYEKL. The CDR3 covers 16 residues. V dropped 2 bases and J dropped 4; count of bases not matched to a gene: 8. In nucleotides, the CDR3 is TGCGCCAGCAGCCAAACTGTGGCGGGAGGGCGAGAGACCCAGTACTTC. This translates into CASSQTVAGGRETQYF.

This clone was found a few times. This chain uses TRBV5-5 with TRBJ1-1; 8 bases match TRBD1. V dropped 5 bases and J dropped 6; count of bases not matched to a gene: 6. Germline CDR1 and CDR2: SGHKS and YYEKEE (reference sequence). CDR3 length: 13 amino acids. The CDR3 here is CASSFDRGSEAFF. The CDR3 DNA reads TGTGCCAGCAGTTTCGACAGGGGATCTGAAGCTTTCTTT.

V and J are TRBV3-1 (or the pseudogene TRBV3-2) and TRBJ2-1; 7 bases agree with TRBD2. CDR1 and CDR2 (germline): LGHDT, YNNKEL (reference sequence). This CDR3 is built from 17 residues. V gave up 0 bases and J gave up 0 bases; unmatched junction bases: 5. In nucleotides, the CDR3 is TGTGCCAGCAGCCAAGAACCCGGGAGGAGCTCCTACAATGAGCAGTTCTTC. This codes for CASSQEPGRSSYNEQFF.

This chain joins TRBV5-1 and TRBJ2-3; a possible D gene is TRBD2 (5 bases). Germline V lookup: CDR1 SGHRS, CDR2 YFSETQ. This CDR3 has 16 amino acids. Trimming took 0 bases from V and 10 from J, leaving 21 bases between them. CDR3 in DNA: TGCGCCAGCAGCTTGGAATCGGGCGGGCTACAGAGGGCGCAGTATTTT. It encodes CASSLESGGLQRAQYF.